This T cell receptor (beta chain) was sequenced during a study of cytomegalovirus exposure and HLA in healthy donors. V was cut by 7 bases and J by 4 bases, with 19 bases left in between. CDR3 length: 15 residues. Germline-derived CDR1 and CDR2 are SEHNR and FQNEAQ (reference sequence). PCR used 60 Vbeta primers and 13 Jbeta primers. Assay: immunoSEQ multiplex PCR; the TCRdb copy retains only in-frame clones and omits some. The sample gives 100,000 or so clones, about 80% of which show up once; 9.5% to 15% is in the top ten. In its sample, this clone was seen once. The sequenced sample was PBMCs. This receptor was obtained from a woman aged 40 to 50 in good health and CMV-seropositive. The chain carries TRBV7-9 and TRBJ2-5; a possible D gene is TRBD2 (5 bases). CDR3 coding DNA: TGTGCCAGCACCCCCCGGGGTGCGGGCCCAGAGACCCAGTACTTC. Translated: CASTPRGAGPETQYF.